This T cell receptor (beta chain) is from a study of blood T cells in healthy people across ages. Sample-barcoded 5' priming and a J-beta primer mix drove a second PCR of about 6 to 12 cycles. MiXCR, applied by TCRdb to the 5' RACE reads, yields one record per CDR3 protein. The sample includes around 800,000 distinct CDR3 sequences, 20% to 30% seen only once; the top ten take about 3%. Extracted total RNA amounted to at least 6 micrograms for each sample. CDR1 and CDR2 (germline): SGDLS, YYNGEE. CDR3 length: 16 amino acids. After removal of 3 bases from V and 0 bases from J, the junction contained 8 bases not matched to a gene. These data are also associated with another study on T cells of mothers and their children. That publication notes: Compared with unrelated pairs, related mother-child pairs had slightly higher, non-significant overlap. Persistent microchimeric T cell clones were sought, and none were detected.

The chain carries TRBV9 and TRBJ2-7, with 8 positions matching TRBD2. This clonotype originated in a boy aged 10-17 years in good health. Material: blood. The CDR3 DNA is TGTGCCAGCAGCGGTCACGGGGGGGCAAGCTCCTACGAGCAGTACTTC. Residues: CASSGHGGASSYEQYF. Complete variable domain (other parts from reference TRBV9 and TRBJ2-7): DSGVTQTPKHLITATGQRVTLRCSPRSGDLSVYWYQQSLDQGLQFLIQYYNGEERAKGNILERFSAQQFPDLHSELNLSSLELGDSALYFCASSGHGGASSYEQYFGPGTRLTVT.